The TCR beta chain described here comes from a study of blood T cells in healthy people across ages. The amount of total RNA extracted per sample was at least 5 micrograms. Study outcomes and limitations: Long-lived and aged donors differed, with more naive CD4+ cells and higher diversity in the long-lived.

Next came a second PCR, run for roughly 6 to 11 cycles, which used a sample-barcoded 5' primer along with a J-beta primer mix. Every molecule of cDNA carried a tag from a template-switch adaptor with 12 random nucleotides. A minimum of 3 million CDR3-containing paired-end reads was obtained for each sample. TCRdb reprocessed the 5' RACE reads via MiXCR and lists one record per CDR3 protein. This table holds 650,000 to 700,000 distinct CDR3 sequences, 32% found once. This clonotype has a count of ten or more. Its specificity is unknown. Sequencing was carried out using blood. The source is a woman older than 75 in good health.

CDR3 bases: TGCGCCAGCAGCCAAGTGCCGACCACCACCGGGGAGCTGTTTTTT. Its translation is CASSQVPTTTGELFF. The chain recombines TRBV4-1 with TRBJ2-2; D remains ambiguous. V lost 1 base to trimming and J lost 4 bases, with 10 bases between them. The CDR3 contains 15 residues. Germline-derived CDR1 and CDR2 are MGHRA and YSYEKL.